The 30 T cell receptor beta chains presented below share a single source sample, sequenced in a study of regulatory T cells in long-lasting Graves disease. As for time point: persistent/refractory GD, antithyroid drugs over 5 years with positive TRAb. PBMCs provided the RNA from which the TCR library was made. In building TCR beta libraries, iRepertoire HTBI primers were used together with Arm-PCR of CDR3 regions. TCRdb re-derived calls from the multiplex PCR reads in MiXCR, one entry per CDR3 protein. This repertoire shows hundreds of thousands of distinct CDR3 sequences, roughly a fifth found once; its top ten account for roughly an eighth. Sequencing was performed on peripheral blood mononuclear cells (PBMCs), taken when the disease was refractory, from a patient treated with antithyroid drugs. The receptor set was obtained from a female donor with Graves disease.

This clonotype was found a few times. The chain combines TRBV7-8 with TRBJ2-7, with unresolved D. The CDR3 is 15 amino acids. V was trimmed by 1 base and J by 0 bases, leaving 10 bases between them. CDR1 SGHVS and CDR2 FQNEAQ come from the germline V gene. The chain's CDR3 is CASSLEFRSSYEQYF. The CDR3 region has the DNA TGTGCCAGCAGCTTAGAATTTAGGAGCTCCTACGAGCAGTACTTC.

This clonotype was detected many times. V usage is TRBV20-1 and J usage is TRBJ1-1; D is possibly TRBD1 (5 bases). V shed 2 bases and J shed 7 bases, with 11 bases lying between them. CDR1 is DFQATT and CDR2 is SNEGSKA in the germline V gene (reference sequence). This CDR3 contains 12 residues. The CDR3 sequence is CSARLSDSEAFF. In DNA, the CDR3 is TGCAGTGCTAGACTGAGTGACAGTGAAGCTTTCTTT.

At least ten counts were recorded for this clonotype. The chain combines TRBV28 with TRBJ2-5; 13 bases are shared with TRBD2. In germline, CDR1 is MDHEN, CDR2 SYDVKM. The CDR3 sequence is 17 residues long. The V segment lost 7 bases and the J segment 5 bases; nucleotides outside the gene matches: 13. The CDR3 nucleotides are TGTGCCAGCAACATTATTACTAGCGGGAGGGGTCGGGAGACCCAGTACTTC. Residues: CASNIITSGRGRETQYF. The variable domain in full, with the rest retrieved from reference TRBV28 and TRBJ2-5, is DVKVTQSSRYLVKRTGEKVFLECVQDMDHENMFWYRQDPGLGLRLIYFSYDVKMKEKGDIPEGYSVSREKKERFSLILESASTNQTSMYLCASNIITSGRGRETQYFGPGTRLLVL.

The V gene is TRBV4-2, the J gene TRBJ2-2, with 9 bases aligning to TRBD1. This CDR3 spans 18 amino acids. Germline values: CDR1 LGHNA, CDR2 YNFKEQ. V was clipped by 0 bases and J by 3 bases; unmatched bases: 8. The CDR3 sequence: CASSQDLLWDRDTGELFF. DNA of the CDR3: TGTGCCAGCAGCCAAGATCTATTATGGGACAGGGACACCGGGGAGCTGTTTTTT.

The chain has TRBV5-4 and TRBJ2-2; D remains unclear. CDR3 size: 13 residues. Germline V gene data show CDR1 as SGHNT and CDR2 as YYREEE (reference sequence). The V end was cut by 5 bases, the J end by 6 bases, with 11 bases between. The CDR3 DNA reads TGTGCCAGCAGTTCAGTCACGGCCGGGGAGCTGTTTTTT. It codes for CASSSVTAGELFF. Full variable domain (outside the CDR3, taken from reference TRBV5-4 and TRBJ2-2): ETGVTQSPTHLIKTRGQQVTLRCSSQSGHNTVSWYQQALGQGPQFIFQYYREEENGRGNFPPRFSGLQFPNYSSELNVNALELDDSALYLCASSSVTAGELFFGEGSRLTVL.

The rearrangement joins TRBV4-1 to TRBJ2-5; 9 nucleotides line up with TRBD2. Germline V gene data show CDR1 as MGHRA and CDR2 as YSYEKL. V shed 0 bases, J shed 5 bases, and the junction held 4 bases outside the gene matches. This CDR3 has 15 amino acids. CDR3 loop: CASSQDPAGGETQYF. DNA of the CDR3: TGCGCCAGCAGCCAAGATCCGGCGGGAGGGGAGACCCAGTACTTC.

V usage is TRBV7-3 and J usage is TRBJ2-5, with 7 positions matching TRBD2. The J call is doubtful: the DNA matches TRBJ2-1 better. This CDR3 has 14 amino acids. Germline V gene data show CDR1 as SGHTA and CDR2 as FQGTGA. In nucleotides, the CDR3 is TGTGCCAGCTCGCCGTCGGGGAGCGGGGATGAGCAGTTCTTC. It encodes CASSPSGSGDEQFF.

This clonotype appeared many times. The chain joins TRBV12-3 or TRBV12-4 to TRBJ2-5; 9 nucleotides line up with TRBD2. With V trimmed by 5 bases and J by 3 bases, 4 bases remained unmatched. CDR3 length equals 14 residues. Written as DNA, the CDR3 is TGTGCCAGCAGTACTAGCGGGCCTGAAGAGACCCAGTACTTC. This codes for CASSTSGPEETQYF.

The table lists this clonotype with a few counts. The chain recombines TRBV24-1 with TRBJ2-2; 12 positions agree with TRBD1. Germline values: CDR1 KGHDR, CDR2 SFDVKD. CDR3 length: 13 residues. With 9 bases clipped from V and 7 bases from J, the junction kept 2 bases outside the gene matches. The CDR3, as DNA: TGTGCCACCGGGACAGGGGGCCTCGGGGAGCTGTTTTTT. It specifies CATGTGGLGELFF.

This clonotype was seen only a few times. One end of the junction varies from germline; a read error may be responsible. The gene calls are TRBV20-1 and TRBJ2-7; TRBD2 might be the D (5 bases). The CDR3 consists of 11 residues. Looked up from germline, CDR1 is DFQATT and CDR2 is SNEGSKA (reference sequence). CDR3 in amino acids: CSANDDYGQYF. Written as DNA, the CDR3 is TGCAGTGCTAATGACGACTACGGGCAGTACTTC.

In its sample, this clonotype was seen many times. The J gene is TRBJ2-7, the V gene TRBV10-3, with D uncertain. Trimming removed 2 bases from V and 6 bases from J, with 14 bases in between. This CDR3 has 14 amino acids. Germline V gives CDR1 ENHRY, CDR2 SYGVKD. CDR3 amino acids: CAISEGERAGEQYF. The CDR3 DNA reads TGTGCCATCAGTGAGGGAGAACGAGCAGGCGAGCAGTACTTC.

J is TRBJ2-1 and V is TRBV28, with 7 bases identical to TRBD1. Trimming took 5 bases from V and 5 from J; bases not matched to a gene: 3. Germline lookup yields CDR1 MDHEN and CDR2 SYDVKM. CDR3 length: 13 residues. CDR3 protein: CASSQGTDNEQFF. The CDR3 DNA reads as TGTGCCAGCAGTCAAGGGACAGACAATGAGCAGTTCTTC.

This chain connects TRBV15 to TRBJ1-5; no reliable D call. The length of the CDR3 is 15 residues. CDR1 is LNHNV, CDR2 YYDKDF, per germline (reference sequence). The germline V and J ends were trimmed by 2 bases and 2 bases, with 10 bases remaining between them. CDR3 sequence (DNA): TGTGCCACCAGCAGACCGAATTATCGCAATCAGCCCCAGCATTTT. It specifies CATSRPNYRNQPQHF.

This clonotype was seen ten or more times. V gene TRBV5-1 combines with J gene TRBJ1-2, with TRBD1 matching over 8 bases. Trimming cost V 0 bases and J 6 bases; bases outside gene matches: 7. CDR3 length: 15 residues. CDR1 is SGHRS and CDR2 is YFSETQ in the germline V gene. CDR3 DNA sequence: TGCGCCAGCAGCTTGGGGCAGGGGGCATTTAATGGCTACACCTTC. Its translation: CASSLGQGAFNGYTF.

In its sample, this clonotype was seen many times. This chain joins TRBV28 and TRBJ2-7; tentatively, D is TRBD2 (6 bases). This CDR3 contains 14 residues. V dropped 3 bases and J dropped 2 bases, with 11 bases sitting between them. Per the germline V gene, CDR1 is MDHEN and CDR2 is SYDVKM. The CDR3 loop is CASSFHGGAYEQYF. The CDR3 DNA sequence: TGTGCCAGCAGTTTCCATGGAGGGGCCTACGAGCAGTACTTC.

This clonotype was seen a few times. The chain recombines TRBV6-1 with TRBJ2-2; 8 bases fit TRBD2. Per the germline V gene, CDR1 is MNHNS and CDR2 is SASEGT. The CDR3 covers 16 residues. Germline trimming cut 6 bases from V and 6 bases from J; bases unmatched to any gene: 12. The CDR3 is CASRGSGREVAGELFF. DNA for the CDR3: TGTGCCAGCAGGGGGAGCGGGAGAGAAGTGGCCGGGGAGCTGTTTTTT.

The chain recombines TRBV9 with TRBJ1-4; no clear D gene. The CDR3 has 15 residues. Germline V lookup: CDR1 SGDLS, CDR2 YYNGEE. The germline V and J ends were trimmed by 4 bases and 7 bases, with 17 bases remaining between them. The CDR3 bases are TGTGCCAGCAGCCCTAGAGGAGGGTGGACTGAAAAACTGTTTTTT. Protein: CASSPRGGWTEKLFF.

The genes are TRBV19 and TRBJ2-7; tentatively, D is TRBD1 (5 bases). The CDR3 loop spans 14 amino acids. Trimming left V 3 bases short and J 3 bases short, with 12 bases between. Germline V CDR1 and CDR2: LNHDA, SQIVND (reference sequence). The DNA of the CDR3 is TGTGCCAGTAGTATTGTACCAGGGAACTACGAGCAGTACTTC. Its translation is CASSIVPGNYEQYF.

The chain recombines TRBV6-1 with TRBJ2-7; D possibly corresponds to TRBD1 (8 bases). Trimming cost V 10 bases and J 0 bases, with 19 bases left between them. CDR1 is MNHNS and CDR2 is SASEGT in the germline V gene. This CDR3 has 15 amino acids. The CDR3 sequence is CAIRGGDRSSYEQYF. For the CDR3, the DNA is TGTGCCATCAGGGGGGGGGACAGGAGCTCCTACGAGCAGTACTTC.

The chain employs TRBV15 and TRBJ2-5; tentatively, D is TRBD1 (5 bases). The germline CDR1 and CDR2 sequences are LNHNV and YYDKDF (reference sequence). Trimming took off 1 base at V and 4 bases at J, with 7 bases between the two ends. The CDR3 contains 13 residues. CDR3 loop: CATSRGQGETQYF. CDR3 DNA sequence: TGTGCCACCAGCAGAGGGCAGGGAGAGACCCAGTACTTC.

This clonotype came up many times. The rearrangement joins TRBV19 to TRBJ1-5; unclear D gene. The germline V gene has CDR1 LNHDA and CDR2 SQIVND (reference sequence). The CDR3 has 18 residues. Trimming cost V 3 bases and J 5 bases, with 23 bases left between them. CDR3 DNA: TGTGCCAGTAGTATTAAGGCAAGCGCTTGGGTTGTCGATCAGCCCCAGCATTTT. Translation: CASSIKASAWVVDQPQHF.

This clonotype was observed at least ten times. The chain has TRBV7-9 and TRBJ2-7; D may be TRBD2 (5 bases). This CDR3 is built from 15 residues. CDR1 is SEHNR, CDR2 FQNEAQ, per germline (reference sequence). Trimming stripped 5 bases from V and 6 bases from J, with 20 bases between. In DNA, the CDR3 is TGTGCCAGCAGCCCAACGGGGAGAAGAGTTATCGAGCAGTACTTC. Its translation is CASSPTGRRVIEQYF.

This clonotype was recorded at least ten times. The CDR3 sequence: CASSLWSGSRWGELFF. DNA of the CDR3: TGTGCCAGCAGTTTATGGAGCGGGAGCAGGTGGGGGGAGCTGTTTTTT. The chain has TRBV27 and TRBJ2-2, with TRBD2 identical over 8 bases. Germline assignment: CDR1 MNHEY and CDR2 SMNVEV (reference sequence). The V and J ends lost 1 base and 8 bases, in that order; junction bases with no gene match: 9. The CDR3 is 16 amino acids.

The sample holds a few counts of this clonotype. DNA of the CDR3: TGTGCCAGCAGCTTTTGGACAGGGGGCTTTCCTAGCAATCAGCCCCAGCATTTT. Protein product: CASSFWTGGFPSNQPQHF. The chain uses TRBV5-8 and TRBJ1-5, with 11 bases identical to TRBD1. The trim removed 2 bases at V and 0 bases at J, leaving 7 bases unmatched. The CDR3 runs to 18 residues. Germline loops: CDR1 SGHTS, CDR2 YDEGEE.

This clonotype was seen many times. The rearrangement uses TRBV2 and TRBJ2-7; 8 bases map to TRBD1. The CDR3 has 14 amino acids. Germline loops: CDR1 SNHLY, CDR2 FYNNEI. V dropped 4 bases and J dropped 7; count of bases not matched to a gene: 9. The CDR3: CASSAGQGRREQYF. CDR3 DNA: TGTGCCAGCAGTGCTGGACAGGGACGGAGGGAGCAGTACTTC.

A note on this clonotype: Being one base from a much bigger clone, this may be a read error. CDR3 region: CGSSVPDRRQETQYF. The CDR3 nucleotides read TGTGGCAGCAGTGTACCGGACAGAAGACAAGAGACCCAGTACTTC. This sequence joins TRBV2 and TRBJ2-5; maybe TRBD1 (6 bases). The CDR3 is made up of 15 amino acids. Per germline, CDR1 SNHLY and CDR2 FYNNEI.

There are many counts of this clonotype. The rearrangement links TRBV10-3 to TRBJ2-7; D may be TRBD2 (6 bases). The germline V gene has CDR1 ENHRY and CDR2 SYGVKD. V was clipped by 6 bases and J by 0 bases, with 9 bases between them. The CDR3 is made up of 13 amino acids. For the CDR3, the DNA is TGTGCCATCAGCCCTAGCGACTCCTACGAGCAGTACTTC. It translates to CAISPSDSYEQYF.

This clonotype was detected a few times. J is TRBJ2-5 and V is TRBV20-1, with TRBD2 as a possible D gene (6 bases). The CDR3 consists of 14 residues. V was trimmed by 3 bases and J by 4 bases, leaving 15 bases between them. In germline, CDR1 is DFQATT, CDR2 SNEGSKA (reference sequence). The DNA for the CDR3 is TGCAGTGCTAGTGCCCCGGGAGCGGTAGAGACCCAGTACTTC. Its translation is CSASAPGAVETQYF.

This clonotype showed up just a few times. This rearrangement joins TRBV19 to TRBJ1-5; D is unresolved. Germline V gene data show CDR1 as LNHDA and CDR2 as SQIVND (reference sequence). V was clipped by 6 bases and J by 3 bases, with 18 bases between them. This CDR3 spans 16 amino acids. The CDR3 is CASSPTLRHHNQPQHF. DNA for the CDR3: TGTGCCAGTAGCCCCACCCTTAGACACCACAATCAGCCCCAGCATTTT.

The sample holds many counts of this clonotype. The J gene is TRBJ2-7, the V gene TRBV6-2 or TRBV6-3; no clear D gene. This CDR3 has 12 amino acids. V was trimmed by 2 bases and J by 6 bases, leaving 8 bases between them. Germline lookup yields CDR1 MNHEY and CDR2 SVGEGT. This CDR3 reads CASSYREREQYF. The CDR3 DNA is TGTGCCAGCAGTTACAGGGAACGCGAGCAGTACTTC.